This T cell receptor beta chain emerged from a study of read filtering for tumor transcriptome and immune sequencing. Study overall: R-ISS stage counts were under 10 for I, about 15 for II, 7 for III.

In its sample, this clonotype was seen many times. What it recognizes is unknown. V dropped 5 bases and J dropped 1; count of bases not matched to a gene: 5. Germline lookup yields CDR1 SGHKS and CDR2 YYEKEE (reference sequence). The CDR3 has 15 amino acids. Molecular barcoded adaptors covering alpha/delta and beta/gamma chains were used on about 0.4 ug RNA. MiXCR, run by TCRdb on the reads, gives a single entry per CDR3 protein. The sample includes about 46,000 distinct CDR3 sequences, about a fifth of them seen just once. General study findings and limits: Approximately 82% of IR-seq clonotypes had one read, totaling about 3.5% of reads; RNA-seq: around 70% and 40%.

This receptor was taken from a donor at least 40 years old with multiple myeloma. Sequenced: a population of CD138-negative cells sorted from bone marrow. The V and J genes are TRBV5-5 and TRBJ2-1; 8 bases agree with TRBD1. The CDR3 nucleotides read TGTGCCAGCAGTTGGGGACAGGATTCCTACAATGAGCAGTTCTTC. Translating gives CASSWGQDSYNEQFF.